Below are 26 T cell receptor beta chains sequenced from a single sample in a study of early T cells in non-severe SARS-CoV-2 infection. TCRdb reprocessed the 5' RACE reads with MiXCR, giving one entry per CDR3 protein. The sample carries about 120,000 distinct CDR3 sequences, over 10% recorded once. The sample here was whole blood, taken at baseline. The receptors were gathered from an adult who was a healthcare worker with PCR-confirmed SARS-CoV-2 infection or an uninfected control (not recorded which).

V is TRBV29-1 and J is TRBJ1-1; TRBD1 agrees at 8 bases. The CDR3 has 13 amino acids. Unmatched junction bases numbered 7, after V lost 7 bases and J lost 3 bases. Germline assignment: CDR1 SQVTM and CDR2 ANQGSEA. The chain's CDR3 is CSARTGQYTEAFF. The DNA of the CDR3 is TGCAGCGCGCGGACAGGGCAGTACACTGAAGCTTTCTTT.

V usage is TRBV7-2 and J usage is TRBJ2-5; 7 bases line up with TRBD1. The junction had 10 bases not matched to a gene; V was cut back by 5 bases and J by 4 bases. Germline V gene sequence: CDR1 SGHTA, CDR2 FQGNSA. The CDR3 is made up of 15 amino acids. The CDR3 nucleotides are TGTGCCAGCAGCCCGCAGACAGGGTCGGGAGAGACCCAGTACTTC. Its protein is CASSPQTGSGETQYF.

In this sample, this clonotype turned up a few times. The V and J genes are TRBV29-1 and TRBJ1-1; D uncertain. The germline CDR1 and CDR2 sequences are SQVTM and ANQGSEA. Trimming took 2 bases from V and 1 from J, leaving 5 bases between them. This CDR3 spans 12 amino acids. The CDR3 DNA follows: TGCAGCGTTGAAAGGTCGAACACTGAAGCTTTCTTT. As protein: CSVERSNTEAFF.

The table lists this clonotype with a few counts. The chain couples TRBV3-1 to TRBJ1-1; D gene ambiguous. Looked up from germline, CDR1 is LGHDT and CDR2 is YNNKEL (reference sequence). Trimming shortened V by 0 bases and J by 11 bases, and 10 bases separated the two germline ends. This CDR3 region has 12 residues. The CDR3 region is CASSQEAGRAFF. CDR3 sequence (DNA): TGTGCCAGCAGCCAAGAGGCCGGACGGGCTTTCTTT.

The chain has TRBV7-3 and TRBJ1-1, with 7 bases matching TRBD1. Looked up from germline, CDR1 is SGHTA and CDR2 is FQGTGA. V trimming: 5 bases; J trimming: 5 bases; junction bases outside the gene matches: 11. This CDR3 has 15 amino acids. CDR3 bases: TGTGCCAGCAGCCCTCAGGGGGGCCCATGGACTGAAGCTTTCTTT. It is translated as CASSPQGGPWTEAFF.

This clonotype was picked up many times. The chain employs TRBV4-1 and TRBJ2-3; no clear D. Deletions cut 3 bases from V and 2 bases from J, with 6 bases between. Germline CDR1 MGHRA, CDR2 YSYEKL. The CDR3 extends over 13 amino acids. The CDR3 region has the DNA TGCGCCAGCAGCCAGCCACCCACAGATACGCAGTATTTT. Translation: CASSQPPTDTQYF.

Worth noting for this clonotype: This may stem from a read error, because a much larger clone lies one nucleotide away. The chain combines TRBV12-3 or TRBV12-4 with TRBJ1-2, with D unclear. The CDR3 covers 13 residues. Trimming shortened V by 1 base and J by 2 bases, and 5 bases separated the two germline ends. DNA for the CDR3: TGTGCCAGCAGTTTAGGGGAAAACTATGGCTACACCTTC. The encoded protein is CASSLGENYGYTF.

The CDR3 nucleotides are TGCAGTGCTAGAGATGCGCGGGGCACTGAAGCTTTCTTT. This gives the protein CSARDARGTEAFF. The chain combines TRBV20-1 with TRBJ1-1; D gene uncertain. Per germline, CDR1 DFQATT and CDR2 SNEGSKA (reference sequence). This CDR3 comprises 13 residues. Between the trimmed V and J ends, which lost 0 bases and 4 bases, there was a span of 9 bases.

J is TRBJ2-5 and V is TRBV9; TRBD2 is a possible D gene (5 bases). The CDR3 has 17 amino acids. V was clipped by 4 bases and J by 5 bases, with 24 bases between them. CDR1 and CDR2 from the germline V gene are SGDLS and YYNGEE. CDR3 nucleotide sequence: TGTGCCAGCAGCCCCCGTACAATCGACGGGGTTATGGAGACCCAGTACTTC. Encoded protein: CASSPRTIDGVMETQYF.

This clonotype was seen only a few times. The chain combines TRBV20-1 with TRBJ1-3, with 11 bases aligning to TRBD1. The CDR3 extends over 16 amino acids. Germline CDR1 is DFQATT and CDR2 is SNEGSKA (reference sequence). J gave up 0 bases and V 7 bases, and 8 bases lay outside the gene matches. This chain's CDR3 is CSVADRGRISGNTIYF. CDR3 coding DNA: TGCAGTGTCGCGGACAGGGGGCGTATCTCTGGAAACACCATATATTTT.

This chain uses TRBV29-1 with TRBJ1-4; no clear D gene. V was clipped by 7 bases and J by 3 bases, with 3 bases between them. Germline CDR1 reads SQVTM; CDR2 reads ANQGSEA. The CDR3 spans 10 residues. The CDR3 DNA is TGCAGCGCCGCTAATGAAAAACTGTTTTTT. This encodes CSAANEKLFF.

This clonotype appeared a few times. The V and J genes are TRBV28 and TRBJ1-5; 8 bases fit TRBD1. The CDR3 contains 15 residues. Germline V gene sequence: CDR1 MDHEN, CDR2 SYDVKM. V trimming: 6 bases; J trimming: 6 bases; junction bases outside the gene matches: 10. CDR3 sequence (DNA): TGTGCCAGCAGCTCCGCGGACAGGGCCAGTCAGCCCCAGCATTTT. Its protein is CASSSADRASQPQHF.

The rearrangement links TRBV20-1 to TRBJ2-1, with no clear D. The V gene lost 3 bases and the J gene lost 6 bases, with 21 bases spanning the gap. Per the germline V gene, CDR1 is DFQATT and CDR2 is SNEGSKA (reference sequence). The CDR3 totals 16 residues. The CDR3 reads CSARVNEAGKGNEQFF. The CDR3 region has the DNA TGCAGTGCTAGGGTAAACGAGGCAGGAAAAGGCAATGAGCAGTTCTTC.

This clonotype showed up just a few times. The V and J genes are TRBV5-5 and TRBJ1-1; D not resolved. This CDR3 spans 16 amino acids. Trimming took off 3 bases at V and 1 base at J, with 16 bases between the two ends. From germline, CDR1 is SGHKS and CDR2 YYEKEE (reference sequence). The CDR3 protein is CASSSPGGERNTEAFF. The CDR3 DNA reads as TGTGCCAGCAGCTCTCCCGGCGGGGAAAGGAACACTGAAGCTTTCTTT. The complete variable domain, with remaining parts taken from reference TRBV5-5 and TRBJ1-1, reads DAGVTQSPTHLIKTRGQQVTLRCSPISGHKSVSWYQQVLGQGPQFIFQYYEKEERGRGNFPDRFSARQFPNYSSELNVNALLLGDSALYLCASSSPGGERNTEAFFGQGTRLTVV.

The chain joins TRBV28 to TRBJ2-7; 13 bases line up with TRBD2. The CDR3 length is 14 residues. Trimming at V came to 5 bases and at J to 6 bases, leaving 4 bases not matched to a gene. CDR1 and CDR2 (germline): MDHEN, SYDVKM. CDR3 nucleotides: TGTGCCAGCAGTATCACTAGCGGGAGGGGCGAGCAGTACTTC. Its translation is CASSITSGRGEQYF.

This clonotype has just a few counts. V gene TRBV30 combines with J gene TRBJ2-4, with D tentatively TRBD1 (5 bases). There are 15 residues in the CDR3. The ends were cut back, 4 bases at V and 4 bases at J, with 17 bases in the middle. Germline lookup yields CDR1 GTSNPN and CDR2 SVGIG (reference sequence). The CDR3 region is CAWTTPGPGKNIQYF. The CDR3 coding sequence is TGTGCCTGGACAACTCCCGGGCCAGGGAAAAACATTCAGTACTTC.

This clonotype was found a few times. The chain recombines TRBV4-1 with TRBJ2-2; possibly TRBD1 or TRBD2 for D (5 bases each). The CDR3 is 16 amino acids. V lost 1 base, J lost 5 bases, and 14 bases lay in between. The germline V gene has CDR1 MGHRA and CDR2 YSYEKL. As DNA, the CDR3 is TGCGCCAGCAGCCAAGTATCAGGGACGGTTACCGGGGAGCTGTTTTTT. Encoded protein: CASSQVSGTVTGELFF.

This clonotype has a handful of counts. The junction does not match germline at one end; this may be a read error. V gene TRBV20-1 combines with J gene TRBJ2-1; D uncertain. The germline V gene encodes CDR1 DFQATT and CDR2 SNEGSKA (reference sequence). The CDR3 is 12 amino acids. Here the CDR3 DNA reads TGCAGTGCTAGAGATCGAAGTCCTGAGCTGTTCTTC. This translates into CSARDRSPELFF.

The chain joins TRBV2 to TRBJ2-2; D is possibly TRBD1 or TRBD2 (6 bases each). The V gene's germline CDR1 is SNHLY and CDR2 FYNNEI. Between the trimmed V and J ends, which lost 6 bases and 0 bases, there was a span of 11 bases. CDR3 length: 15 amino acids. CDR3 sequence: CASRRDNANTGELFF. The CDR3 DNA reads as TGTGCCAGCAGGCGGGACAATGCGAACACCGGGGAGCTGTTTTTT.

A few counts support this clonotype. The chain carries TRBV3-1 and TRBJ2-3; D unresolved. This CDR3 spans 14 amino acids. Looked up from germline, CDR1 is LGHDT and CDR2 is YNNKEL (reference sequence). Between the trimmed V and J ends, which lost 9 bases and 2 bases, there was a span of 15 bases. CDR3 protein: CASKPKGPTDTQYF. The CDR3 DNA reads TGTGCCAGTAAGCCAAAGGGCCCCACAGATACGCAGTATTTT.

This clonotype was seen a handful of times. The chain links TRBV20-1 to TRBJ1-1, with TRBD1 as a possible D gene (5 bases). The CDR3 contains 13 residues. V lost 6 bases to trimming and J lost 5 bases, with 16 bases between them. The germline CDR1 and CDR2 sequences are DFQATT and SNEGSKA (reference sequence). The CDR3 spells CSAPSRGLTEAFF. CDR3 DNA: TGCAGTGCCCCCTCCCGGGGCTTAACTGAAGCTTTCTTT.

Remarks on this clonotype: Since a much larger clone is just one base distant, this may be a read error. The chain carries TRBV14 and TRBJ1-2; the match to TRBD1 covers 7 bases. With V trimmed by 5 bases and J by 3 bases, 6 bases remained unmatched. CDR3 length: 14 amino acids. Germline CDR1 is SGHDN and CDR2 is FVKESK. The chain's CDR3 is CASSSRTGDYGYTF. In DNA form, the CDR3 reads TGTGCCAGCAGCTCCCGGACAGGAGACTATGGCTACACCTTC.

In its sample, this clonotype was seen many times. The chain is built from TRBV6-5 and TRBJ1-1; 8 bases align to TRBD1. Trimming took 6 bases from V and 1 from J; bases not matched to a gene: 1. Germline loops: CDR1 MNHEY, CDR2 SVGAGI. This CDR3 has 13 residues. The DNA for the CDR3 is TGTGCCAGCAGGCAGGGGGCGAACACTGAAGCTTTCTTT. Translation: CASRQGANTEAFF.

V and J are TRBV20-1 and TRBJ2-2; D remains ambiguous. Germline CDR1 is DFQATT and CDR2 is SNEGSKA (reference sequence). V was pared by 6 bases and J by 5 bases, with 16 bases between. This CDR3 is built from 14 residues. CDR3 in DNA: TGCAGTGCCTCGCGCGGAACCGGGACCGGGGAGCTGTTTTTT. Amino acids: CSASRGTGTGELFF.

Many counts were recorded for this clonotype. The chain has TRBV5-5 and TRBJ2-5; the D gene is possibly TRBD2 (5 bases). The CDR3 has 12 residues. Germline CDR1 is SGHKS and CDR2 is YYEKEE (reference sequence). The germline V and J ends were trimmed by 4 bases and 4 bases, with 8 bases remaining between them. CDR3 sequence: CASSDYGETQYF. CDR3 in DNA: TGTGCCAGCAGCGACTACGGAGAGACCCAGTACTTC. Full variable domain (remainder filled in from reference TRBV5-5 and TRBJ2-5): DAGVTQSPTHLIKTRGQQVTLRCSPISGHKSVSWYQQVLGQGPQFIFQYYEKEERGRGNFPDRFSARQFPNYSSELNVNALLLGDSALYLCASSDYGETQYFGPGTRLLVL.

In its sample, this clonotype was seen a few times. V and J are TRBV5-4 and TRBJ2-5; no definite D call. CDR1 and CDR2 (germline): SGHNT, YYREEE (reference sequence). This CDR3 has 14 amino acids. The V and J ends lost 5 bases and 5 bases respectively, with 16 bases between them. This CDR3 reads CASRSSRLGETQYF. In DNA, the CDR3 is TGTGCCAGCAGATCCTCACGGCTTGGGGAGACCCAGTACTTC. The variable domain in full, with the rest retrieved from reference TRBV5-4 and TRBJ2-5, is ETGVTQSPTHLIKTRGQQVTLRCSSQSGHNTVSWYQQALGQGPQFIFQYYREEENGRGNFPPRFSGLQFPNYSSELNVNALELDDSALYLCASRSSRLGETQYFGPGTRLLVL.